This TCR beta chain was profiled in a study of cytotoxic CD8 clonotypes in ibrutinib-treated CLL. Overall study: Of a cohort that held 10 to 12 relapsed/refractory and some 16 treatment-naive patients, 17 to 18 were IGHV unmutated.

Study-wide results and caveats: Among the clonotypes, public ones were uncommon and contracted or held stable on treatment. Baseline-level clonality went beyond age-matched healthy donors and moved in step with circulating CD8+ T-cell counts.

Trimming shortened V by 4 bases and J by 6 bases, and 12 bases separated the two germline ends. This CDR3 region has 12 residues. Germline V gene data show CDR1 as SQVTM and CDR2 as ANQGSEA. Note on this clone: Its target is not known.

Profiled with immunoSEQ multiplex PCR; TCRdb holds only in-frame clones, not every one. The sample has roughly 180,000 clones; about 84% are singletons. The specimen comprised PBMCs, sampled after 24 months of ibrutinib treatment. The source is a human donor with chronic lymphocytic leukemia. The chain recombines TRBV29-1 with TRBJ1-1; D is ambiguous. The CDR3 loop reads CSVGAASAEAFF. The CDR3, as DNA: TGCAGCGTTGGTGCTGCCTCAGCTGAAGCTTTCTTT.